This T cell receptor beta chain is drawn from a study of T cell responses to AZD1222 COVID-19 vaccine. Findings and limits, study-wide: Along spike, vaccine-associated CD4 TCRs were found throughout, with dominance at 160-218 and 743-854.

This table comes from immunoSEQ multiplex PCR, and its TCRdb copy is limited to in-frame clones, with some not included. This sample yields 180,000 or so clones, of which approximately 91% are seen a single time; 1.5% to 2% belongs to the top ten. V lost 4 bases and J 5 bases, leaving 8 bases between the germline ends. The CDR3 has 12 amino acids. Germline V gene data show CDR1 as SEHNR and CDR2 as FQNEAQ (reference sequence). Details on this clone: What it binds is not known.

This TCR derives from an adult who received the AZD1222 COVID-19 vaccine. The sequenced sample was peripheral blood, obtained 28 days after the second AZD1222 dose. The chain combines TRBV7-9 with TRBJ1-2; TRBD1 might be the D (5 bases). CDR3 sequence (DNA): TGTGCCAGCAGCTCACAGGTGTATGGCTACACCTTC. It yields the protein CASSSQVYGYTF. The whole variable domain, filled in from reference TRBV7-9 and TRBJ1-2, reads DTGVSQNPRHKITKRGQNVTFRCDPISEHNRLYWYRQTLGQGPEFLTYFQNEAQLEKSRLLSDRFSAERPKGSFSTLEIQRTEQGDSAMYLCASSSQVYGYTFGSGTRLTVV.